These T cell receptor beta chains were read from a single sample in a study of blood T cell repertoires in COVID-19. TCRdb's copy holds only in-frame clones and misses some; the assay was immunoSEQ multiplex PCR. The sample includes over 75,000 clones, roughly 88% of them seen just once. The material sequenced was peripheral blood. The receptors stem from a woman of 80 years or more with acute or convalescent COVID-19. The CDR3 runs from the conserved cysteine through the conserved F or W. A D gene is named only where the DNA matches it firmly.

J: TRBJ2-7; D: .; V: TRBV10-3; length: 12; CDR3: CANQNKPGEQYF; DNA: TGTGCCAACCAAAATAAACCAGGGGAGCAGTACTTC
J: TRBJ1-5; D: TRBD1; V: TRBV4-2; length: 17; CDR3: CASTPGGGQGGNQPQHF; DNA: TGTGCCAGCACCCCTGGTGGCGGACAGGGCGGCAATCAGCCCCAGCATTTT
J: TRBJ1-5; D: TRBD1; V: TRBV11-2; length: 15; CDR3: CASSGGTGGNQPQHF; DNA: TGTGCCAGCAGCGGAGGGACAGGAGGAAATCAGCCCCAGCATTTT
J: TRBJ2-1; D: TRBD2; V: TRBV11-2; length: 16; CDR3: CASSFLAGGFYNEQFF; DNA: TGTGCCAGCAGCTTCCTTGCGGGGGGCTTCTACAATGAGCAGTTCTTC
J: TRBJ2-1; D: TRBD2; V: TRBV5-1; length: 14; CDR3: CASSLGGTINEQFF; DNA: TGCGCCAGCTCTCTGGGGGGGACTATCAATGAGCAGTTCTTC
J: TRBJ2-5; D: TRBD2; V: TRBV10-2; length: 17; CDR3: CASSEPGTGGPQETQYF; DNA: TGCGCCAGCAGTGAGCCGGGGACGGGGGGGCCCCAAGAGACCCAGTACTTC
J: TRBJ2-1; D: TRBD2; V: TRBV7-9; length: 16; CDR3: CASSASRGGLYNEQFF; DNA: TGTGCCAGCAGCGCCTCCCGGGGGGGCCTCTACAATGAGCAGTTCTTC
J: TRBJ1-6; D: TRBD1; V: TRBV27; length: 16; CDR3: CASRGQGAVRSSPLHF; DNA: TGTGCCAGCAGGGGACAGGGGGCAGTTCGTTCCTCACCCCTCCACTTT
J: TRBJ2-7; D: .; V: TRBV19; length: 14; CDR3: CASSFSRGSYEQYF; DNA: TGTGCCAGTAGTTTTTCCAGGGGCTCCTACGAGCAGTACTTC
J: TRBJ1-1; D: .; V: TRBV5-1; length: 15; CDR3: CASSLTTAGNTEAFF; DNA: TGCGCCAGCAGCTTAACTACCGCCGGTAACACTGAAGCTTTCTTT
J: TRBJ1-4; D: TRBD1; V: TRBV6-2/TRBV6-3; length: 17; CDR3: CASSPRGQIATNEKLFF; DNA: TGTGCCAGCAGCCCTCGGGGACAGATAGCAACTAATGAAAAACTGTTTTTT
J: TRBJ1-2; D: .; V: TRBV28; length: 14; CDR3: CASRKGLANYGYTF; DNA: TGTGCCAGCAGGAAGGGGCTTGCAAACTATGGCTACACCTTC